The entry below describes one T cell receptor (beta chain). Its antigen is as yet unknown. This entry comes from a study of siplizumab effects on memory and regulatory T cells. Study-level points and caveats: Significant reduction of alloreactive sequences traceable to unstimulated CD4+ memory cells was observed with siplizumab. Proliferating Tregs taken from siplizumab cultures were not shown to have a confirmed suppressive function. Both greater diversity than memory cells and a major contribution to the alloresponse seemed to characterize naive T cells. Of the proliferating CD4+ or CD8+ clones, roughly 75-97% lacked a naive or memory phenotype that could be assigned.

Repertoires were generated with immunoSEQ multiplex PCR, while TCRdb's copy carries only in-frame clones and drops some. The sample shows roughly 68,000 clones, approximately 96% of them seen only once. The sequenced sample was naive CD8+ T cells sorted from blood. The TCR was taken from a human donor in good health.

The CDR3 loop reads CAFRKMTGELFF. The CDR3 DNA follows: TGTGCCTTCCGAAAAATGACCGGGGAGCTGTTTTTT. The rearrangement uses TRBV30 and TRBJ2-2; D not certain. V was trimmed by 7 bases and J by 5 bases, leaving 11 bases between them. This CDR3 is built from 12 residues. Germline-derived CDR1 and CDR2 are GTSNPN and SVGIG (reference sequence).